The 8 T cell receptor beta chains below were found in one sample sequenced in a study of T-cell memory formation after mild COVID-19. In TCRdb, the 5' RACE reads were re-called with MiXCR into one record per CDR3 protein. This sample has 250,000 or so distinct CDR3 sequences, with roughly 18% found just once. The sequenced material came from PBMCs or a T cell subset sorted from them (not recorded which). The receptors derive from a man aged 18-30 years who had mild COVID-19 (a few samples of this study predate the infection). Cell type and time point are not known.

This clonotype showed up many times. The rearrangement links TRBV6-5 to TRBJ2-5, with a possible D match to TRBD1 (6 bases). V lost 2 bases and J 2 bases, leaving 21 bases between the germline ends. This CDR3 contains 18 residues. CDR1 is MNHEY, CDR2 SVGAGI, per germline. The CDR3 bases are TGTGCCAGCAGTTACACTCCCCCCGGACAGCCGAATCAAGAGACCCAGTACTTC. Protein product: CASSYTPPGQPNQETQYF.

This clonotype was seen a few times. V and J are TRBV18 and TRBJ2-5; D is perhaps TRBD1 (5 bases). Trimming cost V 1 base and J 2 bases, with 5 bases left between them. CDR3 length equals 13 residues. CDR1 and CDR2 from the germline V gene are KGHSH and LQKENI. The chain's CDR3 is CASSPRQQETQYF. DNA for the CDR3: TGTGCCAGCTCACCACGACAGCAAGAGACCCAGTACTTC.

The chain has TRBV3-1 and TRBJ1-1; D unresolved. V was pared by 2 bases and J by 4 bases, with 8 bases between. The CDR3 totals 13 residues. Per germline, CDR1 LGHDT and CDR2 YNNKEL (reference sequence). The CDR3 sequence is CASSQHLGTEAFF. The DNA of the CDR3 is TGTGCCAGCAGCCAACATCTAGGCACTGAAGCTTTCTTT.

About this clonotype: An end of the junction does not agree with germline; a read error may underlie this. This rearrangement joins TRBV9 to TRBJ2-3, with D possibly matching TRBD1 (6 bases). The CDR3 runs 12 residues. Germline CDR1 and CDR2: SGDLS and YYNGEE. This CDR3 reads CASSIQGERQNF. CDR3 coding DNA: TGTGCCAGCAGTATACAGGGAGAAAGGCAGAATTTT.

In its sample, this clonotype was seen a few times. The gene calls are TRBV5-1 and TRBJ2-3; 8 nucleotides match TRBD2. Germline V gene data show CDR1 as SGHRS and CDR2 as YFSETQ. V was clipped by 7 bases and J by 2 bases; unmatched bases: 12. This CDR3 comprises 16 residues. CDR3: CASSRGAGAVTDTQYF. The CDR3, as DNA: TGCGCCAGCTCACGAGGAGCGGGGGCAGTCACAGATACGCAGTATTTT.

This clonotype was seen a few times. V gene TRBV11-3 combines with J gene TRBJ2-2; unclear D gene. The V and J ends lost 3 bases and 6 bases respectively, with 5 bases between them. Germline values: CDR1 SGHNT, CDR2 YENEEA. This CDR3 contains 12 residues. CDR3 loop: CASSFSSGELFF. The CDR3 coding sequence is TGTGCCAGCAGCTTCTCGTCCGGGGAGCTGTTTTTT.

This clonotype was recorded at least ten times. The genes are TRBV4-1 and TRBJ2-5, with a weak D call TRBD1 (5 bases). This CDR3 is built from 16 residues. From germline, CDR1 is MGHRA and CDR2 YSYEKL. V was clipped by 1 base and J by 5 bases, with 17 bases between them. CDR3: CASSQGSRAFSETQYF. DNA for the CDR3: TGCGCCAGCAGCCAAGGCTCCAGGGCGTTTAGTGAGACCCAGTACTTC.

This clonotype came up a few times. The chain links TRBV10-3 to TRBJ1-6; D uncertain. V lost 8 bases and J lost 9, with 20 bases in between. The CDR3 runs to 15 residues. The germline V gene encodes CDR1 ENHRY and CDR2 SYGVKD. CDR3 in DNA: TGTGCCATCTCCAAGGGCCCGGCCATCGGTTCACCCCTCCACTTT. Translated: CAISKGPAIGSPLHF.